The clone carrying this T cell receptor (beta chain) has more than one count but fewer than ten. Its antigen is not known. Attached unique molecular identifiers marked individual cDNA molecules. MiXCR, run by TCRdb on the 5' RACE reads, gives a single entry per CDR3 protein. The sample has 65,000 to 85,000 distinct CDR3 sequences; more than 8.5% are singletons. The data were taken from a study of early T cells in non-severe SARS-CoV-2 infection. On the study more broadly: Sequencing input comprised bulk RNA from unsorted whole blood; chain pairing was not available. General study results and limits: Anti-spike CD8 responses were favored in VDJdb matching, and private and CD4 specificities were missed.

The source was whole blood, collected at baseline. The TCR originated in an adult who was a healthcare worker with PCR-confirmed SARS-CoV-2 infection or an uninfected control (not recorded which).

The CDR3, as DNA: TGTGCCATCAGTGAGTCTGTGGGAGGGTTCACCGGGGAGCTGTTTTTT. Translation: CAISESVGGFTGELFF. The chain carries TRBV10-3 and TRBJ2-2; 7 bases are shared with TRBD2. CDR1 is ENHRY and CDR2 is SYGVKD in the germline V gene. The CDR3 has 16 amino acids. V dropped 0 bases and J dropped 4; count of bases not matched to a gene: 5.